The present entry profiles one T cell receptor beta chain with its context. With a J-beta primer mix and a sample-barcoded 5' primer, a second PCR ran about 6 to 11 cycles. One entry per CDR3 protein, called by TCRdb with MiXCR from the 5' RACE reads. This sample has roughly 680,000 distinct CDR3 sequences, with 21% found just once. The source of the sample is a study of blood T cells in healthy people across ages. In germline, CDR1 is SGDLS, CDR2 YYNGEE. V lost 0 bases and J 6 bases, leaving 9 bases between the germline ends. The length of the CDR3 is 14 residues. The chain joins TRBV9 to TRBJ2-2, with D perhaps given as TRBD1 or TRBD2 (5 bases each). The receptor was isolated from a man aged 65 to 85 in good health. Sequenced: blood. CDR3 coding DNA: TGTGCCAGCAGCGTAGGGGGGACCCCCGGGGAGCTGTTTTTT. This gives the protein CASSVGGTPGELFF.